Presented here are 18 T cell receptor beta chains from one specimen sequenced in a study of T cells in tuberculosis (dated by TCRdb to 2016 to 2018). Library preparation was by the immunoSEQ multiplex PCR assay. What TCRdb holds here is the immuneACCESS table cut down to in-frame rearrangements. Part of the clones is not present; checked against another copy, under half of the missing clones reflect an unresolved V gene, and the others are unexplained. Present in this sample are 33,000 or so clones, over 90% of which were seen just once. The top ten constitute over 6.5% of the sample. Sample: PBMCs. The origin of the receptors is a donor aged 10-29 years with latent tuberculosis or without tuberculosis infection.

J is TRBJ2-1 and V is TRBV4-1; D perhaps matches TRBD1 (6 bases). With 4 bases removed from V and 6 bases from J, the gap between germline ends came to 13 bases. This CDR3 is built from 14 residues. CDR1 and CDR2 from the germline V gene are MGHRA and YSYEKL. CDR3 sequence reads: CASSPNREFNEQFF. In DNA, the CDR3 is TGCGCCAGCAGCCCCAACAGGGAGTTCAATGAGCAGTTCTTC.

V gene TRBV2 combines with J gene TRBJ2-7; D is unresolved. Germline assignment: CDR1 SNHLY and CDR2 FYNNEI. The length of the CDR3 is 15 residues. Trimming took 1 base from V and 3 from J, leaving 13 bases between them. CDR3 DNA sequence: TGTGCCAGCAGTGAAGTTCTTGCTTCGGGCTACGAGCAGTACTTC. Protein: CASSEVLASGYEQYF.

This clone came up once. The CDR3 is CASSVIQGQLFF. CDR3 coding DNA: TGTGCCAGCAGCGTCATACAGGGACAGCTGTTTTTT. V gene TRBV9 combines with J gene TRBJ2-2; D may be TRBD1 (6 bases). CDR3 length: 12 residues. The V gene lost 2 bases and the J gene lost 12 bases, with 11 bases spanning the gap. Germline V gene sequence: CDR1 SGDLS, CDR2 YYNGEE.

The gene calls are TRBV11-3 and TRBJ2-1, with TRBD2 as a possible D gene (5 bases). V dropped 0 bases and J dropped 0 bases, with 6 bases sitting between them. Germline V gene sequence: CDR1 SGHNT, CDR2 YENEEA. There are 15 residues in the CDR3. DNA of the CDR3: TGTGCCAGCAGCTTAGAGGGGAGCTCCTACAATGAGCAGTTCTTC. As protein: CASSLEGSSYNEQFF.

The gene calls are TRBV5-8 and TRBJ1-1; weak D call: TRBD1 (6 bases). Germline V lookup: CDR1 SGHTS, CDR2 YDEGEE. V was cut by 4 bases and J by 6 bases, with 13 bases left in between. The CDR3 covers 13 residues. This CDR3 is CASSPTGIAEAFF. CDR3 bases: TGTGCCAGCAGCCCCACAGGGATCGCTGAAGCTTTCTTT.

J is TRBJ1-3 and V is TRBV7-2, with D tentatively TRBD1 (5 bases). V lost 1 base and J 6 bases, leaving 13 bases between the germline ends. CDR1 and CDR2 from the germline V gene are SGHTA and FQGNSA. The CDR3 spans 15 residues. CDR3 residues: CASSLGPGRPNTIYF. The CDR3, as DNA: TGTGCCAGCAGCTTAGGGCCAGGGAGGCCAAACACCATATATTTT.

The CDR3 region has the DNA TGTGCCAGCAGCCTGGGGACAGGGCACTATGGCTACACCTTC. Amino acid sequence: CASSLGTGHYGYTF. V usage is TRBV5-6 and J usage is TRBJ1-2; 9 positions agree with TRBD1. V was clipped by 4 bases and J by 3 bases; unmatched bases: 4. Germline lookup yields CDR1 SGHDT and CDR2 YYEEEE. This CDR3 region has 14 residues.

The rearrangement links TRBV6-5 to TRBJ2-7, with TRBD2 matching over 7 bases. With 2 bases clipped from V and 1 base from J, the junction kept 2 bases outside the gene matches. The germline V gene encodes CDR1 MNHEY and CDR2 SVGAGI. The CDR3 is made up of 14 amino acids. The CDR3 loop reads CASSYREGSYEQYF. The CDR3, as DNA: TGTGCCAGCAGTTACAGGGAGGGGTCCTACGAGCAGTACTTC.

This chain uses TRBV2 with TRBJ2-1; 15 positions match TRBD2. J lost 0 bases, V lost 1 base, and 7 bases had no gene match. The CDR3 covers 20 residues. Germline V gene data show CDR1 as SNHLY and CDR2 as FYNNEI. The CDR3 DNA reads TGTGCCAGCAGTGAAGGGGGACTAGCGGGGGGCCTGAGCTCCTACAATGAGCAGTTCTTC. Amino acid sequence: CASSEGGLAGGLSSYNEQFF.

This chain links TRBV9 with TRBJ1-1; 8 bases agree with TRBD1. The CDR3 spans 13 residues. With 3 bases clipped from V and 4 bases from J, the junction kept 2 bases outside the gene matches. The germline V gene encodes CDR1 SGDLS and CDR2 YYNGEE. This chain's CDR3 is CASSDTGGTEAFF. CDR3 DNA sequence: TGTGCCAGCAGCGACACAGGGGGCACTGAAGCTTTCTTT.

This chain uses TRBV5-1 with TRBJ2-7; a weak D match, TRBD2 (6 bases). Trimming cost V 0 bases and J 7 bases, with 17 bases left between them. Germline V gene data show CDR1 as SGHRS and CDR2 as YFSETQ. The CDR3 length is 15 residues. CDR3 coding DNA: TGCGCCAGCAGCTTGGTGGTGGAGGGACCTCGGGAGCAGTACTTC. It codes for CASSLVVEGPREQYF.

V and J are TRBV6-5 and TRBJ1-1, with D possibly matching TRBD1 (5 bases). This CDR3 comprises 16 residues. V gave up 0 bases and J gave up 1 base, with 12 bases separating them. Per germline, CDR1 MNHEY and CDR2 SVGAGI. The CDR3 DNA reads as TGTGCCAGCAGTTACTCACCGGGGGTTGGGAACACTGAAGCTTTCTTT. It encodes CASSYSPGVGNTEAFF.

The CDR3 nucleotides are TGTGCCAGCAGTGAATGGGTTGAGGGGGAGATCTCCTACGAGCAGTACTTC. This gives the protein CASSEWVEGEISYEQYF. The chain joins TRBV6-1 to TRBJ2-7; perhaps TRBD1 as D (6 bases). The CDR3 is 17 amino acids. Germline loops: CDR1 MNHNS, CDR2 SASEGT. Trimming took off 2 bases at V and 0 bases at J, with 17 bases between the two ends.

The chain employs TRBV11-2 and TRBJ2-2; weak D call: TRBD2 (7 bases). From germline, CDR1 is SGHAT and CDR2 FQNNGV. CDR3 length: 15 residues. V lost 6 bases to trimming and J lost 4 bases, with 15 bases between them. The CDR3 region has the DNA TGTGCCAGCAGTCTAGGGGGGGGACCCACCGGGGAGCTGTTTTTT. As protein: CASSLGGGPTGELFF.

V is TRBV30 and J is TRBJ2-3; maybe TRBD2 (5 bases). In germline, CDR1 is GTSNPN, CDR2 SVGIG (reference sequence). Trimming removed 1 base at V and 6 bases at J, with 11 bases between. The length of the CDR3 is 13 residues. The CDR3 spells CAWSAPLGDTQYF. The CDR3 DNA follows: TGTGCCTGGAGTGCCCCACTAGGGGATACGCAGTATTTT.

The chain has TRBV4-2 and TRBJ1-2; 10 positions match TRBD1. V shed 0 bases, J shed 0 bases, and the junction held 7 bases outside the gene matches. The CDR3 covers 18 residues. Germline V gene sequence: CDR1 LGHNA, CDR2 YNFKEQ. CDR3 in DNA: TGTGCCAGCAGCCAAGAGCTAGGGACAGGGGATTCTAACTATGGCTACACCTTC. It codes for CASSQELGTGDSNYGYTF.

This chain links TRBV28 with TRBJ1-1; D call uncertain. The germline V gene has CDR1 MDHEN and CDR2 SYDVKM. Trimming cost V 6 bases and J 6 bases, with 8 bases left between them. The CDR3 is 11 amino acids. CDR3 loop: CASREGSEAFF. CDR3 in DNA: TGTGCCAGCAGGGAGGGTTCTGAAGCTTTCTTT.

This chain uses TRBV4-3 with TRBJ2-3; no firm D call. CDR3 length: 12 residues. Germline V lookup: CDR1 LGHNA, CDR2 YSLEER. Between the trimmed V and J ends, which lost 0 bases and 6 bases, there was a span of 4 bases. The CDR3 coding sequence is TGCGCCAGCAGCCAAGAATATGATACGCAGTATTTT. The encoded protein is CASSQEYDTQYF.